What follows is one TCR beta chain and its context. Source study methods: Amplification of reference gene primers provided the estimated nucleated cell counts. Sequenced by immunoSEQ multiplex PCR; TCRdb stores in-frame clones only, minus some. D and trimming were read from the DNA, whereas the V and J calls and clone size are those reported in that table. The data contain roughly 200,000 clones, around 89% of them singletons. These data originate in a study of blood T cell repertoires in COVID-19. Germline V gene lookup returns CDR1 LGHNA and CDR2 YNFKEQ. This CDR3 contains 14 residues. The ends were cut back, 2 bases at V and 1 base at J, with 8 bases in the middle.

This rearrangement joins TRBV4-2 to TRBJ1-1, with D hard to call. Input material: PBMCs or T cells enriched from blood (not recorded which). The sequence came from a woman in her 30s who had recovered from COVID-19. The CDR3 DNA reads TGTGCCAGCAGCCAAATTCCGGGGAACACTGAAGCTTTCTTT. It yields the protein CASSQIPGNTEAFF.